This entry lists 20 T cell receptor beta chains sequenced from one sample in a study of shared clonotypes between healthy human individuals. Assay: immunoSEQ multiplex PCR; the TCRdb copy retains only in-frame clones and omits some. The sample records 2 million to 2.5 million clones, roughly 92% being singletons. The sample taken for sequencing was naive CD4+ T cells from PBMCs. The subset is: CD45RA+ positively selected. Receptor source: a man aged 18 to 30 in good health. Some clones in this sample may be carry-over from other donors' samples.

CDR3 DNA sequence: TGTGCCAGCAGCTTGTCGTATTCGGGAGAGACCCAGTACTTC. Translating it yields CASSLSYSGETQYF. This chain uses TRBV5-4 with TRBJ2-5; D remains ambiguous. Trimming left V 1 base short and J 4 bases short, with 11 bases between. From germline, CDR1 is SGHNT and CDR2 YYREEE (reference sequence). This CDR3 has 14 amino acids.

This clone was recorded once. The rearrangement joins TRBV6-5 to TRBJ1-1; 7 bases are a match to TRBD1. This CDR3 spans 14 amino acids. Germline V CDR1 and CDR2: MNHEY, SVGAGI. V shed 5 bases, J shed 4 bases, and the junction held 7 bases outside the gene matches. CDR3 nucleotides: TGTGCCAGCAGTAGCGACAGGGATAGCACTGAAGCTTTCTTT. Amino acids: CASSSDRDSTEAFF.

V and J are TRBV5-4 and TRBJ2-1; tentative D call: TRBD2 (6 bases). Germline V CDR1 and CDR2: SGHNT, YYREEE (reference sequence). Trimming pared 0 bases from V and 3 bases from J, leaving 16 bases between. The CDR3 spans 17 residues. The CDR3 spells CASSLGTKWAGYNEQFF. The CDR3 nucleotides read TGTGCCAGCAGCTTGGGGACTAAATGGGCGGGCTACAATGAGCAGTTCTTC.

The genes are TRBV28 and TRBJ1-6, with D uncertain. Germline V gene data show CDR1 as MDHEN and CDR2 as SYDVKM. Trimming took off 2 bases at V and 6 bases at J, with 14 bases between the two ends. The CDR3 extends over 16 amino acids. The CDR3 coding sequence is TGTGCCAGCAGTTTACCGAACAGTCGACTTAATTCACCCCTCCACTTT. This sequence encodes CASSLPNSRLNSPLHF.

Here the CDR3 DNA reads TGTGCCAGCAGTTTATCAGGGGCCCAGGGCAATCAGCCCCAGCATTTT. As protein: CASSLSGAQGNQPQHF. The rearrangement links TRBV27 to TRBJ1-5; TRBD1 is a possible D gene (5 bases). Trimming took off 0 bases at V and 2 bases at J, with 11 bases between the two ends. This CDR3 contains 16 residues. CDR1 is MNHEY, CDR2 SMNVEV, per germline (reference sequence).

The gene calls are TRBV28 and TRBJ1-4; 8 nucleotides line up with TRBD1. V gave up 8 bases and J gave up 5 bases; unmatched junction bases: 13. The CDR3 loop spans 16 amino acids. Germline V CDR1 and CDR2: MDHEN, SYDVKM. CDR3 DNA: TGTGCCAGCGGAAGACCTGGGACAGGCCAGAATGAAAAACTGTTTTTT. This sequence encodes CASGRPGTGQNEKLFF.

In DNA form, the CDR3 reads TGCGCCAGCAGCCAAGATCCCGCGGGACAGGGCTCCCAACTAGCCAAAAACATTCAGTACTTC. This codes for CASSQDPAGQGSQLAKNIQYF. The chain is built from TRBV4-3 and TRBJ2-4; TRBD1 matches at 9 bases. Germline lookup yields CDR1 LGHNA and CDR2 YSLEER. The CDR3 consists of 21 residues. Trimming cost V 0 bases and J 0 bases; bases outside gene matches: 15.

The chain carries TRBV6-1 and TRBJ2-7; D is uncertain. This CDR3 spans 14 amino acids. Trimming cost V 5 bases and J 3 bases, with 14 bases left between them. Germline CDR1 is MNHNS and CDR2 is SASEGT. DNA of the CDR3: TGTGCCAGCAGTAGCCGGGCCACAGTCTACGAGCAGTACTTC. Translation: CASSSRATVYEQYF.

J is TRBJ1-2 and V is TRBV29-1; D is perhaps TRBD1 (5 bases). The germline V and J ends were trimmed by 5 bases and 0 bases, with 16 bases remaining between them. CDR3 length: 15 amino acids. CDR1 is SQVTM and CDR2 is ANQGSEA in the germline V gene. The CDR3 DNA follows: TGCAGCGTTCCAACAGGATCCTCGGCTAACTATGGCTACACCTTC. As protein: CSVPTGSSANYGYTF.

A word on this clone: Distinct nucleotide sequences in the sample also encode this CDR3. The chain carries TRBV27 and TRBJ1-5; D is perhaps TRBD1 (5 bases). The CDR3 is 13 amino acids. V lost 3 bases, J lost 4 bases, and 7 bases lay in between. The germline V gene encodes CDR1 MNHEY and CDR2 SMNVEV (reference sequence). As DNA, the CDR3 is TGTGCCAGCAGTTTTAGGGGAAATCAGCCCCAGCATTTT. Translation: CASSFRGNQPQHF.

In its sample, this clone was seen a few times. This chain connects TRBV19 to TRBJ1-4; tentative D call: TRBD1 (6 bases). With 6 bases removed from V and 0 bases from J, the gap between germline ends came to 11 bases. CDR3 length: 15 residues. Looked up from germline, CDR1 is LNHDA and CDR2 is SQIVND (reference sequence). The CDR3 DNA is TGTGCCAGTAGAAGAACAGGGCCAACTAATGAAAAACTGTTTTTT. Its translation: CASRRTGPTNEKLFF.

In nucleotides, the CDR3 is TGTGCCAGTAGTTCGGGGTTAGGGGGAGTGAACACTGAAGCTTTCTTT. It translates to CASSSGLGGVNTEAFF. V is TRBV19 and J is TRBJ1-1, with D possibly TRBD1 on 6 matching bases. The CDR3 is 16 residues long. The germline V gene has CDR1 LNHDA and CDR2 SQIVND (reference sequence). V dropped 5 bases and J dropped 0 bases, with 16 bases sitting between them.

This clone came up once. J is TRBJ1-4 and V is TRBV11-2; TRBD1 agrees at 9 bases. Germline assignment: CDR1 SGHAT and CDR2 FQNNGV. V was pared by 4 bases and J by 10 bases, with 10 bases of the junction left unmatched. This CDR3 has 15 amino acids. CDR3 coding DNA: TGTGCCAGCAGCTACTTGACAGGGGGAGGTCGAAAACTGTTTTTT. It encodes CASSYLTGGGRKLFF.

Turning to this clone: At the DNA level, this CDR3 is encoded by other sequences in the same sample as well. The J gene is TRBJ1-1, the V gene TRBV18; D is uncertain. CDR1 is KGHSH, CDR2 LQKENI, per germline. V was cut by 1 base and J by 4 bases, with 10 bases left in between. There are 14 residues in the CDR3. In DNA, the CDR3 is TGTGCCAGCTCACCACAGGGAGAGAGCACTGAAGCTTTCTTT. Amino acid sequence: CASSPQGESTEAFF.

This clone has just one count. The chain carries TRBV9 and TRBJ2-2, with TRBD2 identical over 7 bases. This CDR3 has 16 residues. Germline CDR1 SGDLS, CDR2 YYNGEE. V lost 0 bases and J lost 7; bases outside the gene matches: 9. This chain's CDR3 is CASSVDGGRAFGELFF. CDR3 coding DNA: TGTGCCAGCAGCGTAGATGGTGGGAGGGCCTTCGGGGAGCTGTTTTTT.

This rearrangement joins TRBV9 to TRBJ2-1, with 10 bases lining up with TRBD2. J lost 4 bases, V lost 4 bases, and 5 bases had no gene match. Germline V lookup: CDR1 SGDLS, CDR2 YYNGEE. The CDR3 spans 15 residues. The CDR3 is CASSPGLARYNEQFF. CDR3 bases: TGTGCCAGCAGCCCGGGACTAGCGCGGTACAATGAGCAGTTCTTC.

The chain joins TRBV6-1 to TRBJ1-4, with D maybe TRBD1 (5 bases). With 5 bases removed from V and 8 bases from J, the gap between germline ends came to 15 bases. This CDR3 contains 14 residues. Per the germline V gene, CDR1 is MNHNS and CDR2 is SASEGT. The CDR3 reads CASSLGGGREKLFF. CDR3 nucleotide sequence: TGTGCCAGCAGTTTGGGGGGGGGACGGGAAAAACTGTTTTTT.

The chain couples TRBV30 to TRBJ2-1, with TRBD2 matching 10 bases. CDR3 length: 15 residues. Trimming took 5 bases from V and 7 from J; bases not matched to a gene: 11. The V gene's germline CDR1 is GTSNPN and CDR2 SVGIG (reference sequence). In DNA form, the CDR3 reads TGTGCCTGGGGGAGGGGAGCGGGAGGGATTAATGAGCAGTTCTTC. This encodes CAWGRGAGGINEQFF.

V is TRBV29-1 and J is TRBJ2-5; D might be TRBD1 (6 bases). The end of the DNA aligns better with TRBJ2-7, so the J call may be wrong. Germline values: CDR1 SQVTM, CDR2 ANQGSEA. This CDR3 is 12 amino acids long. CDR3 sequence (DNA): TGCAGCGTTTTCAGGGGAAGGGGCGAGCAGTACTTC. It yields the protein CSVFRGRGEQYF.

The V gene is TRBV10-1, the J gene TRBJ2-1; D is perhaps TRBD1 (5 bases). The V end was cut by 5 bases, the J end by 10 bases, with 9 bases between. The germline CDR1 and CDR2 sequences are WNHNN and SYGVQD (reference sequence). The CDR3 runs 11 residues. The CDR3 DNA is TGCGCCAGCAGTTCCACAGGAGAGCAGTTCTTC. It specifies CASSSTGEQFF.